The clone carrying this T cell receptor (beta chain) was counted a single time. Its target is not known. Clones were read by immunoSEQ multiplex PCR, and TCRdb kept only the in-frame ones, dropping some. The data hold about 130,000 clones, with around 84% observed a single time. The CDR3 length is 14 residues. The germline gives CDR1 MDHEN, CDR2 SYDVKM. Trimming removed 6 bases at V and 0 bases at J, with 9 bases between. The data derive from a study of T cell responses to AZD1222 COVID-19 vaccine. Points from the study as a whole: Baseline seropositivity occurred in only a handful of AZD1222 recipients. As reported, nearly half of all spike-specific TCRs target variant regions that are unmutated.

Material: peripheral blood, obtained on day 0 of AZD1222 vaccination. This TCR was sampled from an adult in good health. The chain has TRBV28 and TRBJ1-3; tentative D call: TRBD1 (6 bases). The chain's CDR3 is CASSPGVSGNTIYF. CDR3 bases: TGTGCCAGCAGCCCAGGGGTCTCTGGAAACACCATATATTTT.